The 23 T cell receptor beta chains listed next were all sequenced from one sample in a study of T-cell memory formation after mild COVID-19. One entry per CDR3 protein results from TCRdb running MiXCR on the 5' RACE reads. The sample contains about half a million distinct CDR3 sequences, roughly 18% of which appear only once. Sequencing used PBMCs or a T cell subset sorted from them (not recorded which). These receptors originate from an adult woman who had mild COVID-19 (a few samples of this study predate the infection). Cell type and time point are not known.

A few counts support this clonotype. V gene TRBV9 combines with J gene TRBJ2-3, with no clear D. Per the germline V gene, CDR1 is SGDLS and CDR2 is YYNGEE. There are 14 residues in the CDR3. Trimming stripped 1 base from V and 0 bases from J, with 6 bases between. CDR3 protein: CASSVLTSTDTQYF. CDR3 sequence (DNA): TGTGCCAGCAGCGTACTTACTAGCACAGATACGCAGTATTTT.

The rearrangement joins TRBV12-3 or TRBV12-4 to TRBJ1-2; 8 nucleotides align to TRBD1. CDR3 length equals 13 residues. J lost 8 bases, V lost 6 bases, and 8 bases had no gene match. DNA for the CDR3: TGTGCCAGCAGCCGGACAGGGAATGGAGGCTACACCTTC. It encodes CASSRTGNGGYTF.

This clonotype was seen ten or more times. The rearrangement links TRBV20-1 to TRBJ2-1, with TRBD1 matching 7 bases. The germline gives CDR1 DFQATT, CDR2 SNEGSKA (reference sequence). V was pared by 0 bases and J by 6 bases, with 5 bases of the junction left unmatched. CDR3 length: 14 residues. CDR3 residues: CSARDPTGINEQFF. CDR3 sequence (DNA): TGCAGTGCTAGAGACCCGACAGGGATCAATGAGCAGTTCTTC.

This clonotype has a handful of counts. The V and J genes are TRBV19 and TRBJ2-7, with a tentative D call TRBD2 (5 bases). The CDR3 spans 15 residues. CDR1 and CDR2 from the germline V gene are LNHDA and SQIVND (reference sequence). The V gene lost 9 bases and the J gene lost 3 bases, with 21 bases spanning the gap. CDR3 DNA sequence: TGTGCCAGAAGGAGTTACCGGGGTGGATACTACGAGCAGTACTTC. It is translated as CARRSYRGGYYEQYF.

The chain has TRBV4-3 and TRBJ1-4, with a weak D call TRBD1 (5 bases). The CDR3 has 13 residues. Trimming took 3 bases from V and 7 from J, leaving 9 bases between them. CDR1 and CDR2 from the germline V gene are LGHNA and YSLEER. CDR3 coding DNA: TGCGCCAGCAGCCACCGGGACGGTGAAAAACTGTTTTTT. Translated: CASSHRDGEKLFF.

The chain couples TRBV5-1 to TRBJ2-2; D is tentatively TRBD1 or TRBD2 (5 bases each). The CDR3 extends over 16 amino acids. V lost 2 bases and J 4 bases, leaving 15 bases between the germline ends. Germline loops: CDR1 SGHRS, CDR2 YFSETQ. CDR3 bases: TGCGCCAGCAGCTTTGGGACGGCCGGGCGCACCGGGGAGCTGTTTTTT. This gives the protein CASSFGTAGRTGELFF.

J is TRBJ2-3 and V is TRBV24-1; TRBD1 matches at 11 bases. J gave up 2 bases and V 5 bases, and 17 bases lay outside the gene matches. The V gene's germline CDR1 is KGHDR and CDR2 SFDVKD. The CDR3 is 20 amino acids. CDR3 nucleotide sequence: TGTGCCACCAGTGCCTTGGAGGACAGGGGGCTAGCCCTCTCCACAGATACGCAGTATTTT. Encoded protein: CATSALEDRGLALSTDTQYF.

The V call is TRBV11-2, the J call TRBJ2-7; D possibly corresponds to TRBD2 (5 bases). V was shortened by 5 bases and J by 5 bases, with 22 bases between the two germline ends. CDR1 and CDR2 from the germline V gene are SGHAT and FQNNGV. The CDR3 totals 16 residues. This CDR3 reads CASSPYPASSTHEQYF. CDR3 in DNA: TGTGCCAGCAGCCCCTACCCGGCCTCTAGCACCCACGAGCAGTACTTC.

The chain carries TRBV4-3 and TRBJ1-1, with TRBD1 identical over 7 bases. The CDR3 is 16 amino acids. Germline CDR1 reads LGHNA; CDR2 reads YSLEER. J lost 3 bases, V lost 2 bases, and 9 bases had no gene match. CDR3 protein: CASSQLRTGGDTEAFF. Here the CDR3 DNA reads TGCGCCAGCAGCCAATTGAGGACAGGTGGGGACACTGAAGCTTTCTTT.

This clonotype was seen many times. V usage is TRBV27 and J usage is TRBJ2-1, with TRBD1 matching 9 bases. This CDR3 spans 14 amino acids. Germline loops: CDR1 MNHEY, CDR2 SMNVEV (reference sequence). V trimming: 5 bases; J trimming: 3 bases; junction bases outside the gene matches: 2. The CDR3 region has the DNA TGTGCCAGCAGTCAGGACAGGGGCTACAATGAGCAGTTCTTC. This translates into CASSQDRGYNEQFF.

This clonotype was observed a few times. CDR3 residues: CASSAMLGDTQYF. CDR3 DNA sequence: TGTGCCAGCAGCGCCATGCTCGGAGATACGCAGTATTTT. This rearrangement joins TRBV7-9 to TRBJ2-3; D is undetermined. V shed 5 bases and J shed 5 bases, with 11 bases lying between them. The germline V gene has CDR1 SEHNR and CDR2 FQNEAQ (reference sequence). The CDR3 runs 13 residues.

The V gene is TRBV7-8, the J gene TRBJ2-7, with 12 bases lining up with TRBD2. The CDR3 spans 15 residues. With 5 bases clipped from V and 3 bases from J, the junction kept 5 bases outside the gene matches. The germline V gene has CDR1 SGHVS and CDR2 FQNEAQ. The CDR3 spells CASSMTSGSFYEQYF. Here the CDR3 DNA reads TGTGCCAGCAGCATGACTAGCGGGAGTTTCTACGAGCAGTACTTC.

This clonotype was recorded a few times. The chain recombines TRBV11-3 with TRBJ2-1; tentative D call: TRBD1 (6 bases). The CDR3 covers 14 residues. Trimming took 4 bases from V and 6 from J, leaving 13 bases between them. The V gene's germline CDR1 is SGHNT and CDR2 YENEEA. The chain's CDR3 is CASSSREQGNEQFF. In DNA form, the CDR3 reads TGTGCCAGCAGCTCTCGGGAACAGGGCAATGAGCAGTTCTTC.

The chain combines TRBV19 with TRBJ2-7; 9 bases map to TRBD2. There are 14 residues in the CDR3. V gave up 8 bases and J gave up 0 bases; unmatched junction bases: 5. CDR1 is LNHDA and CDR2 is SQIVND in the germline V gene (reference sequence). For the CDR3, the DNA is TGTGCCAGTCGTGATAGCGGGAGCTCCTACGAGCAGTACTTC. It yields the protein CASRDSGSSYEQYF.

This clonotype was seen more than once but under ten times. One end of the junction is discordant with germline, which a read error may explain. The chain is built from TRBV15 and TRBJ2-3; D uncertain. The CDR3 loop spans 14 amino acids. Germline-derived CDR1 and CDR2 are LNHNV and YYDKDF (reference sequence). Here the CDR3 DNA reads TGTGCCACCAGCGGAGAGGTAATCCCAGATACGCAGTATTTT. This encodes CATSGEVIPDTQYF.

This clonotype was seen only a few times. This chain links TRBV6-1 with TRBJ2-5; TRBD1 aligns across 7 bases. Germline V gene sequence: CDR1 MNHNS, CDR2 SASEGT. The CDR3 spans 15 residues. V gave up 8 bases and J gave up 2 bases; unmatched junction bases: 11. This CDR3 reads CASSSQPGQQETQYF. The CDR3 DNA is TGTGCCAGCTCCTCCCAGCCGGGACAGCAAGAGACCCAGTACTTC.

The table lists this clonotype with a few counts. V is TRBV24-1 and J is TRBJ2-3, with D tentatively TRBD2 (6 bases). The CDR3 is 14 amino acids. The V gene's germline CDR1 is KGHDR and CDR2 SFDVKD. Trimming stripped 10 bases from V and 2 bases from J, with 15 bases between. CDR3 region: CATAASDFTDTQYF. DNA of the CDR3: TGTGCCACAGCAGCTAGCGATTTCACAGATACGCAGTATTTT.

V usage is TRBV7-3 and J usage is TRBJ2-3; 11 positions match TRBD1. Germline V CDR1 and CDR2: SGHTA, FQGTGA. The J segment lost 7 bases and the V segment lost 5 bases, leaving 11 bases of the junction unmatched. CDR3 length: 16 amino acids. The CDR3 here is CASSIRAGTGGNTQYF. Written as DNA, the CDR3 is TGTGCCAGCAGCATCCGTGCCGGGACAGGGGGGAATACGCAGTATTTT.

This clonotype was observed many times. The gene calls are TRBV7-9 and TRBJ2-2; 10 bases align to TRBD2. The CDR3 is 16 amino acids. Germline trimming cut 5 bases from V and 0 bases from J; bases unmatched to any gene: 3. Germline CDR1 is SEHNR and CDR2 is FQNEAQ (reference sequence). This CDR3 reads CASSTSGGANTGELFF. The CDR3 DNA is TGTGCCAGCAGCACCAGCGGGGGGGCGAACACCGGGGAGCTGTTTTTT. The variable domain in full, with the rest retrieved from reference TRBV7-9 and TRBJ2-2, is DTGVSQNPRHKITKRGQNVTFRCDPISEHNRLYWYRQTLGQGPEFLTYFQNEAQLEKSRLLSDRFSAERPKGSFSTLEIQRTEQGDSAMYLCASSTSGGANTGELFFGEGSRLTVL.

This clonotype turned up a few times. The chain joins TRBV5-1 to TRBJ1-3; D call uncertain. Looked up from germline, CDR1 is SGHRS and CDR2 is YFSETQ. CDR3 size: 13 residues. V was trimmed by 3 bases and J by 0 bases, leaving 4 bases between them. CDR3 region: CASSSYSGNTIYF. In DNA form, the CDR3 reads TGCGCCAGCAGCTCGTACTCTGGAAACACCATATATTTT.

The chain employs TRBV10-3 and TRBJ1-2; D perhaps matches TRBD1 (5 bases). The germline CDR1 and CDR2 sequences are ENHRY and SYGVKD. Trimming took 0 bases from V and 9 from J, leaving 23 bases between them. This CDR3 contains 17 residues. CDR3 bases: TGTGCCATCAGTGAGTCGGACACAGGTGACCTGGCATCTCGCTACACCTTC. Translated, it gives CAISESDTGDLASRYTF.

The chain combines TRBV12-3 or TRBV12-4 with TRBJ1-5; D is possibly TRBD1 (5 bases). Deletions cut 3 bases from V and 3 bases from J, with 9 bases between. This CDR3 spans 14 amino acids. The CDR3 sequence: CASSLWGVNQPQHF. The CDR3 bases are TGTGCCAGCAGTTTGTGGGGGGTCAATCAGCCCCAGCATTTT.

A few counts support this clonotype. This chain uses TRBV6-5 with TRBJ2-7; 8 bases agree with TRBD2. V trimming: 5 bases; J trimming: 4 bases; junction bases outside the gene matches: 13. The CDR3 length is 16 residues. Germline CDR1 is MNHEY and CDR2 is SVGAGI. CDR3 loop: CASSDGGAEKWYEQYF. In DNA, the CDR3 is TGTGCCAGCAGTGACGGGGGGGCCGAGAAGTGGTACGAGCAGTACTTC.